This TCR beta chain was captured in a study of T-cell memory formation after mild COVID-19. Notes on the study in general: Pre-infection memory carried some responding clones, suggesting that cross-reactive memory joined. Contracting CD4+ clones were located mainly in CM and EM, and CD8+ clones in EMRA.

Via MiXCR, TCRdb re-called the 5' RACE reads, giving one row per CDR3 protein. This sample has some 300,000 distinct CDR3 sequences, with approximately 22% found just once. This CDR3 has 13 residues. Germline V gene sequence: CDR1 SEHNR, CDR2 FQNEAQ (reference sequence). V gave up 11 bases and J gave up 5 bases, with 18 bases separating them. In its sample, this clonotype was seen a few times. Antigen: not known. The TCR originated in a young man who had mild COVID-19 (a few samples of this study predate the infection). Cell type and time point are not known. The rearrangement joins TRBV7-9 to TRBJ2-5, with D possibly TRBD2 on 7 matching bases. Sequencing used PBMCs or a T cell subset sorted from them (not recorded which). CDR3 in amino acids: CAAGGGGSETQYF. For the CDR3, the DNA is TGTGCCGCAGGAGGGGGGGGTTCGGAGACCCAGTACTTC. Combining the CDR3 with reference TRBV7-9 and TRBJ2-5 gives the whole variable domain DTGVSQNPRHKITKRGQNVTFRCDPISEHNRLYWYRQTLGQGPEFLTYFQNEAQLEKSRLLSDRFSAERPKGSFSTLEIQRTEQGDSAMYLCAAGGGGSETQYFGPGTRLLVL.